A selection of T cell receptor beta chains follows, all from one sample in a study of blood T cell repertoires in COVID-19. Here immunoSEQ multiplex PCR was the method, and the copy in TCRdb shows in-frame clones only, minus some. The data show roughly 200,000 clones, 76% seen once. The sequenced material came from peripheral blood. The receptors shown here come from a woman in her 50s with active or convalescent COVID-19. Both conserved end residues are part of each CDR3. A D gene is named only where the DNA matches it firmly.

CDR3	DNA	J	V	D	length
CASSVRDRGGTDTQYF	TGTGCCAGCAGTGTTAGGGACAGGGGTGGCACAGATACGCAGTATTTT	TRBJ2-3	TRBV5-4	TRBD1	16
CASSPQVSGNTIYF	TGTGCCAGCAGCCCACAGGTCTCTGGAAACACCATATATTTT	TRBJ1-3	TRBV11-2	-	14
CASRAVQGAFTEAFF	TGTGCCAGCAGGGCTGTACAGGGGGCTTTTACTGAAGCTTTCTTT	TRBJ1-1	TRBV2	TRBD1	15
CASSLDPGENTEAFF	TGTGCCAGCAGCTTAGACCCGGGGGAGAACACTGAAGCTTTCTTT	TRBJ1-1	TRBV7-8	-	15
CASSPTENYGYTF	TGTGCCAGCAGTCCGACAGAGAACTATGGCTACACCTTC	TRBJ1-2	TRBV2	-	13
CASSLGRGQGYGYTF	TGTGCCAGCAGTTTGGGCAGGGGGCAGGGCTATGGCTACACCTTC	TRBJ1-2	TRBV27	TRBD1	15
CAWSVLADYNSPLHF	TGTGCCTGGAGTGTATTGGCAGATTATAATTCACCCCTCCACTTT	TRBJ1-6	TRBV30	-	15
CASSYSRKEPGNTIYF	TGTGCCAGCAGTTACTCGAGGAAAGAGCCTGGAAACACCATATATTTT	TRBJ1-3	TRBV6-6	-	16
CASSPARYDGYTF	TGTGCCAGCTCCCCCGCCAGGTACGATGGCTACACCTTC	TRBJ1-2	TRBV18	-	13
CASSFDGKGTGELFF	TGTGCCAGCAGTTTTGACGGGAAGGGCACCGGGGAGCTGTTTTTT	TRBJ2-2	TRBV27	-	15